A selection of T cell receptor beta chains follows, all from one sample in a study of blood T cell repertoires in COVID-19. TCRdb's copy holds only in-frame clones and misses some; the assay was immunoSEQ multiplex PCR. The sample has fewer than 500,000 clones; around 89% are singletons. The sequenced sample consisted of peripheral blood. These TCRs come from a woman under 40 with acute or convalescent COVID-19. Both conserved end residues are part of each CDR3.

V gene: TRBV5-1; J gene: TRBJ1-6; CDR3 protein: CASSLGDSSYNSPLHF
V gene: TRBV2; J gene: TRBJ1-4; CDR3 protein: CASSEVQGARKLFF
V gene: TRBV5-4; J gene: TRBJ1-5; CDR3 protein: CASSSGGPQHF
V gene: TRBV28; J gene: TRBJ2-5; CDR3 protein: CASSLADYNQETQYF
V gene: TRBV28; J gene: TRBJ2-1; CDR3 protein: CASSGRGSYNEQFF
V gene: TRBV4-1; J gene: TRBJ2-2; CDR3 protein: CASSHYNTGELFF
V gene: TRBV20-1; J gene: TRBJ2-5; CDR3 protein: CSAGRQETQYF
V gene: TRBV6-6; J gene: TRBJ2-7; CDR3 protein: CASRRNRDTNSYEQYF
V gene: TRBV7-3; J gene: TRBJ1-2; CDR3 protein: CASSSQTGQGVYGYTF
V gene: TRBV14; J gene: TRBJ2-3; CDR3 protein: CASSQGVWQTDTQYF
V gene: TRBV4-1; J gene: TRBJ2-1; CDR3 protein: CASSRTDSPYEQFF
V gene: TRBV5-6; J gene: TRBJ2-7; CDR3 protein: CASSQGGGQGREQYF
V gene: TRBV12-3/TRBV12-4; J gene: TRBJ2-3; CDR3 protein: CASRDYSTDTQYF
V gene: TRBV5-4; J gene: TRBJ2-7; CDR3 protein: CASSLGSSYEQYF
V gene: TRBV7-2; J gene: TRBJ2-1; CDR3 protein: CASSTLQGGEQFF
V gene: TRBV10-3; J gene: TRBJ2-1; CDR3 protein: CASRSGGSSYTGEQFF
V gene: TRBV9; J gene: TRBJ2-3; CDR3 protein: CASSVGSGGPRTDTQYF
V gene: TRBV5-1; J gene: TRBJ1-3; CDR3 protein: CASSWTGAGNTIYF
V gene: TRBV21-1; J gene: TRBJ2-5; CDR3 protein: CASSKLPGWRETQYF
V gene: TRBV5-3; J gene: TRBJ1-4; CDR3 protein: CARSSVAGPYGEKLFF
V gene: TRBV6-1; J gene: TRBJ1-2; CDR3 protein: CASSEARKTHRDRTGYTF
V gene: TRBV28; J gene: TRBJ1-5; CDR3 protein: CATEDRVEGNQPQHF
V gene: TRBV30; J gene: TRBJ1-1; CDR3 protein: CAGQINTEAFF
V gene: TRBV4-1; J gene: TRBJ1-2; CDR3 protein: CASSQEPITSGQVGTF
V gene: TRBV7-3; J gene: TRBJ1-1; CDR3 protein: CASSSDTSNTEAFF
V gene: TRBV5-6; J gene: TRBJ2-3; CDR3 protein: CASSRVSTDTQYF
V gene: TRBV12-3/TRBV12-4; J gene: TRBJ1-2; CDR3 protein: CASSLQGSSGYTF
V gene: TRBV2; J gene: TRBJ2-1; CDR3 protein: CASSDILLAGYNEQFF
V gene: TRBV13; J gene: TRBJ2-1; CDR3 protein: CASSSTSVLRNEQFF
V gene: TRBV4-1; J gene: TRBJ1-2; CDR3 protein: CASSQAGSNYGYTF